This T cell receptor (beta chain) is from a study of T cell responses to AZD1222 COVID-19 vaccine. The CDR3 consists of 14 residues. The germline gives CDR1 SNHLY, CDR2 FYNNEI. Study-wide results and limits: All repertoire sampling was performed exclusively after the peak T cell response. The study found Spike-specific TCR breadth and depth rose after two AZD1222 doses.

Pooled in the analysis were second doses at about 4 or about 12 weeks. Clones were sequenced by immunoSEQ multiplex PCR, and TCRdb holds only the in-frame ones, with some missing. The sample has about 81,000 clones; roughly 90% are singletons. To note about this clone: Antigen specificity is unknown. Compared with germline, one end of the junction differs, possibly owing to a read error.

This clonotype originated in an adult who received the AZD1222 COVID-19 vaccine. Sequencing was performed on peripheral blood, taken 28 days after the second AZD1222 dose. This chain links TRBV2 with TRBJ2-3, with D unclear. CDR3 DNA: TGTGCCAGCAATTCAGGCAGTACCACAGCTACGCAGTATTTT. Translating it yields CASNSGSTTATQYF.